By share, the clone carrying this T cell receptor (beta chain) counts as large. Its cognate antigen is unknown. In TCRdb, the reads were re-called with MiXCR into one record per CDR3 protein. The sample includes 200,000 to 250,000 distinct CDR3 sequences, 20% to 25% of them seen just once. The data derive from a study of T cell repertoires in cytomegalovirus infection. In the study overall: Signatures in public TCR beta sequences pointed to both CMV infection and matching HLA type.

Notes on the study in general: Clonotype analysis showed dominance of the ex vivo response by HLA-C-restricted CMV-specific TCR beta clonotypes.

V was clipped by 8 bases and J by 6 bases, with 20 bases between them. Looked up from germline, CDR1 is MDHEN and CDR2 is SYDVKM. The CDR3 has 14 amino acids. The V call is TRBV28, the J call TRBJ2-7; D possibly uses TRBD1 or TRBD2 (5 bases each). This clonotype was obtained from a human donor in good health (CMV status not recorded). Some clones in this sample may be carry-over from other donors' samples. The sequenced sample consisted of CD8+ T cells from PBMCs. In nucleotides, the CDR3 is TGTGCCAGCTGTCCCGGGGCCTACTTCAGCGAGCAGTACTTC. Its protein is CASCPGAYFSEQYF.